This TCR beta chain was found in a study of T cells in Graves' hyperthyroidism and ophthalmopathy. Researchers took RNA transcripts and amplified the TCR beta CDR3 regions from them. TCR CDR3 regions were first amplified by RT-PCR with HTBI primers. TCRdb itself ran the multiplex PCR reads through MiXCR, one entry per CDR3 protein. The table includes 300,000 to 450,000 distinct CDR3 sequences, less than 20% detected once. Broader study findings: Most expanded thyroid clonotypes above 0.001 also appeared in blood.

CDR3 length: 15 amino acids. The V and J ends lost 6 bases and 7 bases, in that order; junction bases with no gene match: 5. The germline CDR1 and CDR2 sequences are SNHLY and FYNNEI. Uncontrolled infection, other autoimmune disease, pregnancy or lactation led to exclusion. On this clonotype itself: Its antigen remains unidentified.

The chain uses TRBV2 and TRBJ2-5; 16 positions agree with TRBD2. The specimen was blood. This TCR came from a woman in her thirties or forties with Graves' ophthalmopathy. CDR3 sequence: CASRDGTSGGVTQYF. The CDR3 DNA reads TGTGCCAGCAGAGACGGGACTAGCGGGGGGGTGACCCAGTACTTC.